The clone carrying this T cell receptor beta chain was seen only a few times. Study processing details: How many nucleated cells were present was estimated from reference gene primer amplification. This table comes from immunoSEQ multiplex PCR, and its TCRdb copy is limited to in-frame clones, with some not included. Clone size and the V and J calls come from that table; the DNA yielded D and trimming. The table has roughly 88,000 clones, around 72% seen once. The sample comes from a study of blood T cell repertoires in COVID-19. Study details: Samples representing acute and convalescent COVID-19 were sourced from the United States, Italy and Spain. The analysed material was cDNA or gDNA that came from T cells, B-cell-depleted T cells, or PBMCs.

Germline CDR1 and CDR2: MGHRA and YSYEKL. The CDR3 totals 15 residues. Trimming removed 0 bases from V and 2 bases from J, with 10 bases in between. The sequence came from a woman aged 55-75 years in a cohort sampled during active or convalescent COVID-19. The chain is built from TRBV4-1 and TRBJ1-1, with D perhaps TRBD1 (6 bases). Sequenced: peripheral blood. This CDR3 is CASSQEDRTNTEAFF. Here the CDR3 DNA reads TGCGCCAGCAGCCAAGAGGACAGAACCAACACTGAAGCTTTCTTT.